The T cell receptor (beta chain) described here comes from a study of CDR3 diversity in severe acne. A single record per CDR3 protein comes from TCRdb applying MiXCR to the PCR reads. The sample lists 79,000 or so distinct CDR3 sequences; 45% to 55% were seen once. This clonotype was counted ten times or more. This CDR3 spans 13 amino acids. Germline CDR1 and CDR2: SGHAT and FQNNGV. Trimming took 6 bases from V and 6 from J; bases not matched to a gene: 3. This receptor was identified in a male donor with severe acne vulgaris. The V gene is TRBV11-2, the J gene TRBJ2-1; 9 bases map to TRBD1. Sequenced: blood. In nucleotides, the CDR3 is TGTGCCAGCAGACAGACAGGGGGCAATGAGCAGTTCTTC. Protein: CASRQTGGNEQFF.